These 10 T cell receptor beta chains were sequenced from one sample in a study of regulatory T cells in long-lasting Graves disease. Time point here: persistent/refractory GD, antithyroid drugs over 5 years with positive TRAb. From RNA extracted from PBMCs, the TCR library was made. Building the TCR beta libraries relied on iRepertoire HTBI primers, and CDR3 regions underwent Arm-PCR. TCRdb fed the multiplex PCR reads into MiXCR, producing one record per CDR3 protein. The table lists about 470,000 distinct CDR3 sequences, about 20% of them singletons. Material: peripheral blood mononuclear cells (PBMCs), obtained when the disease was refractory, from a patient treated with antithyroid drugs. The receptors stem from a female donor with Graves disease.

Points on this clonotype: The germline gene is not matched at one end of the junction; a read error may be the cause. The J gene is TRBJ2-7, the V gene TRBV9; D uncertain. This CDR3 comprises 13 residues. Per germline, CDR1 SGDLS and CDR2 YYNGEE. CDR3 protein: CASGVDDVHEQYF. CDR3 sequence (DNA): TGTGCCAGCGGCGTAGATGACGTCCACGAGCAGTACTTC.

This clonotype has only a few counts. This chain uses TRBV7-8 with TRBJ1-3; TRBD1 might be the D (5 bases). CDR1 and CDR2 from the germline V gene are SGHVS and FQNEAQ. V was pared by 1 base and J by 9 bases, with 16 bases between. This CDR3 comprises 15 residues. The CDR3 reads CASSLGGGTGSTIYF. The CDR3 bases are TGTGCCAGCAGCTTAGGGGGGGGGACTGGGAGCACCATATATTTT.

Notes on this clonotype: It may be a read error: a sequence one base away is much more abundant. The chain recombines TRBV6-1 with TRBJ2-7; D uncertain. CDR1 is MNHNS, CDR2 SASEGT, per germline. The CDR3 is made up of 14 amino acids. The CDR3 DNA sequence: TGTGCCGGCAGTCAAGACGTTTTTTCCTACGAGCAGTACTTC. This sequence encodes CAGSQDVFSYEQYF.

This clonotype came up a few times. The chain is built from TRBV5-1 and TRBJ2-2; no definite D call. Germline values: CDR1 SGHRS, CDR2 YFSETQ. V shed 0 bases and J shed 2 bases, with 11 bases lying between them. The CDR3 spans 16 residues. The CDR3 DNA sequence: TGCGCCAGCAGCTTGGCCAGGACGTACAACACCGGGGAGCTGTTTTTT. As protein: CASSLARTYNTGELFF.

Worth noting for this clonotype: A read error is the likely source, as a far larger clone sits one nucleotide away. The CDR3 reads CAGSVSGDSSYEQYF. CDR3 bases: TGTGCCGGCAGTGTATCGGGGGACAGCTCCTACGAGCAGTACTTC. The rearrangement uses TRBV6-2 or TRBV6-3 and TRBJ2-7; tentative D call: TRBD1 (7 bases). Germline assignment: CDR1 MNHEY and CDR2 SVGEGT. This CDR3 comprises 15 residues.

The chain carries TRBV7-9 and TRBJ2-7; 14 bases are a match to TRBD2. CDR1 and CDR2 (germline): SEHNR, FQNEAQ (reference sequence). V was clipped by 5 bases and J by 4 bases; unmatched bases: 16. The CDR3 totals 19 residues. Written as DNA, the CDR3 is TGTGCCAGCAGCGGATCCGGGACTAGCGGGAGCCAGTCAGTGTACGAGCAGTACTTC. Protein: CASSGSGTSGSQSVYEQYF. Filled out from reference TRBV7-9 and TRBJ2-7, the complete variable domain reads DTGVSQNPRHKITKRGQNVTFRCDPISEHNRLYWYRQTLGQGPEFLTYFQNEAQLEKSRLLSDRFSAERPKGSFSTLEIQRTEQGDSAMYLCASSGSGTSGSQSVYEQYFGPGTRLTVT.

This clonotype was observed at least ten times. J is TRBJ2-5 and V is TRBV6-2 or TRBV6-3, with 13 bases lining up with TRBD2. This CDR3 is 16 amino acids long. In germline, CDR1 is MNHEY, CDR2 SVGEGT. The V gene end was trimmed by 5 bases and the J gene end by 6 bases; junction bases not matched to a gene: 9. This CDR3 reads CASSENGLAGDKTQYF. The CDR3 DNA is TGTGCCAGCAGTGAAAACGGACTAGCGGGAGACAAGACCCAGTACTTC.

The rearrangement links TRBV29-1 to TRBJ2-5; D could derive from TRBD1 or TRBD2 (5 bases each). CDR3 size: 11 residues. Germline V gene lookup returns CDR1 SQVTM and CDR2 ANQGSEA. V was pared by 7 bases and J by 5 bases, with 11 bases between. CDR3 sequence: CSEGTYETQYF. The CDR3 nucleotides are TGCAGCGAAGGGACCTATGAGACCCAGTACTTC. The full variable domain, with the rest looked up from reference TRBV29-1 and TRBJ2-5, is SAVISQKPSRDICQRGTSLTIQCQVDSQVTMMFWYRQQPGQSLTLIATANQGSEATYESGFVIDKFPISRPNLTFSTLTVSNMSPEDSSIYLCSEGTYETQYFGPGTRLLVL.

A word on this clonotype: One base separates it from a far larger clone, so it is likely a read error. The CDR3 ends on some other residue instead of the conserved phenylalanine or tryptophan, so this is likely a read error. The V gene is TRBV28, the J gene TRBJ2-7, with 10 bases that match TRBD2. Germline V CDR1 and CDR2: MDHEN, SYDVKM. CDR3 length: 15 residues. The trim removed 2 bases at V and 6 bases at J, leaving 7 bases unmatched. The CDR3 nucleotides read TGTGCCAGCAGTTTAATAGCGGGAGGAGGTAGCGAGCAGTACTCC. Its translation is CASSLIAGGGSEQYS.

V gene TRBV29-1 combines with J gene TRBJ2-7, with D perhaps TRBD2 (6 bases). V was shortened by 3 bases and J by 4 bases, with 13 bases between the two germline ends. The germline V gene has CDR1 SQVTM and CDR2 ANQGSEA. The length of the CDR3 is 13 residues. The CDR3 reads CSVEGGAEYEQYF. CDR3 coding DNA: TGCAGCGTTGAGGGGGGAGCGGAATACGAGCAGTACTTC.